Below are 31 T cell receptor beta chains sequenced from a single sample in a study of blood T cell repertoires in COVID-19. Produced via immunoSEQ multiplex PCR; TCRdb's table is partial and in-frame only. This table has about 260,000 clones, more than 70% appearing once. Sequenced material: PBMCs or T cells enriched from blood (not recorded which). Receptor source: a woman aged 40 to 50 with acute COVID-19.

The chain carries TRBV7-2 and TRBJ1-2; the match to TRBD1 covers 9 bases. Germline CDR1 is SGHTA and CDR2 is FQGNSA. The CDR3 loop spans 15 amino acids. The J segment lost 2 bases and the V segment lost 3 bases, leaving 4 bases of the junction unmatched. The CDR3, as DNA: TGTGCCAGCAGCTTCGGGACAGGGAGAAACTATGGCTACACCTTC. Protein product: CASSFGTGRNYGYTF.

This clone appeared many times. The chain links TRBV7-9 to TRBJ2-3; D might be TRBD1 (6 bases). There are 17 residues in the CDR3. Per the germline V gene, CDR1 is SEHNR and CDR2 is FQNEAQ (reference sequence). V lost 4 bases, J lost 4 bases, and 21 bases lay in between. This chain's CDR3 is CASSSYRDAKRADTQYF. The CDR3 coding sequence is TGTGCCAGCAGCTCCTACAGGGACGCGAAGAGGGCAGATACGCAGTATTTT.

The chain recombines TRBV4-2 with TRBJ1-6, with 7 bases lining up with TRBD1. The trim removed 0 bases at V and 5 bases at J, leaving 7 bases unmatched. The V gene's germline CDR1 is LGHNA and CDR2 YNFKEQ. The CDR3 has 17 amino acids. The CDR3 sequence: CASSQEGGRGNNSPLHF. In DNA, the CDR3 is TGTGCCAGCAGCCAAGAAGGGGGCAGGGGGAATAATTCACCCCTCCACTTT.

This chain uses TRBV30 with TRBJ2-1; D gene uncertain. CDR3 length equals 14 residues. V was pared by 0 bases and J by 0 bases, with 6 bases between. Germline assignment: CDR1 GTSNPN and CDR2 SVGIG (reference sequence). The CDR3 loop reads CAWSVYSSYNEQFF. CDR3 sequence (DNA): TGTGCCTGGAGTGTCTACAGCTCCTACAATGAGCAGTTCTTC. Using reference TRBV30 and TRBJ2-1 for the parts outside the CDR3, the full variable domain is SQTIHQWPATLVQPVGSPLSLECTVEGTSNPNLYWYRQAAGRGLQLLFYSVGIGQISSEVPQNLSASRPQDRQFILSSKKLLLSDSGFYLCAWSVYSSYNEQFFGPGTRLTVL.

The rearrangement joins TRBV7-2 to TRBJ1-4; weak D call: TRBD1 (6 bases). The CDR3 covers 14 residues. V dropped 6 bases and J dropped 3 bases, with 11 bases sitting between them. In germline, CDR1 is SGHTA, CDR2 FQGNSA. DNA of the CDR3: TGTGCCAGCAGTCGAGGGGGGGCTAATGAAAAACTGTTTTTT. Its translation is CASSRGGANEKLFF.

This chain's CDR3 is CASSQVGASRYEQYF. CDR3 DNA sequence: TGTGCCAGCAGCCAAGTGGGAGCATCCCGCTACGAGCAGTACTTC. J is TRBJ2-7 and V is TRBV3-1 (or the pseudogene TRBV3-2); a weak D match, TRBD2 (5 bases). CDR1 and CDR2 from the germline V gene are LGHDT and YNNKEL (reference sequence). Trimming shortened V by 1 base and J by 3 bases, and 13 bases separated the two germline ends. CDR3 length: 15 amino acids.

This clone was found a few times. The chain links TRBV28 to TRBJ2-1; D is undetermined. Per the germline V gene, CDR1 is MDHEN and CDR2 is SYDVKM. CDR3 size: 12 residues. V was clipped by 4 bases and J by 9 bases, with 10 bases between them. The CDR3 DNA follows: TGTGCCAGCAGTTCCCCGTTGAGTGAGCAGTTCTTC. Translated: CASSSPLSEQFF.

V usage is TRBV24-1 and J usage is TRBJ1-2; D remains ambiguous. CDR1 KGHDR and CDR2 SFDVKD come from the germline V gene. Trimming pared 6 bases from V and 9 bases from J, leaving 10 bases between. This CDR3 is 11 amino acids long. The CDR3 sequence: CATSFGDRYTF. The CDR3 coding sequence is TGTGCCACCAGTTTCGGGGATCGCTACACCTTC.

The rearrangement uses TRBV6-2 or TRBV6-3 and TRBJ2-7; tentatively, D is TRBD2 (5 bases). Germline lookup yields CDR1 MNHEY and CDR2 SVGEGT. This CDR3 has 14 residues. V was trimmed by 2 bases and J by 2 bases, leaving 10 bases between them. CDR3 sequence reads: CASSYEDFAYEQYV. In DNA form, the CDR3 reads TGTGCCAGCAGTTACGAGGACTTTGCCTACGAGCAGTACGTC.

The V call is TRBV10-1, the J call TRBJ2-1, with D tentatively TRBD2 (5 bases). Germline assignment: CDR1 WNHNN and CDR2 SYGVQD (reference sequence). The CDR3 totals 13 residues. V was clipped by 4 bases and J by 2 bases, with 6 bases between them. For the CDR3, the DNA is TGCGCCAGCAGTGCCGGGACCTACAATGAGCAGTTCTTC. Translating it yields CASSAGTYNEQFF.

The gene calls are TRBV5-1 and TRBJ1-1, with D unclear. The CDR3 is 15 amino acids. Germline-derived CDR1 and CDR2 are SGHRS and YFSETQ. Trimming stripped 2 bases from V and 0 bases from J, with 11 bases between. CDR3 loop: CASSFLIGVNTEAFF. CDR3 bases: TGCGCCAGCAGCTTCTTAATAGGAGTGAACACTGAAGCTTTCTTT.

V and J are TRBV21-1 and TRBJ1-1; the table calls TRBD1, which could not be checked here. TRBV21-1 is noted as a pseudogene. The CDR3 spans 18 residues. CDR3 sequence (DNA): TGTGCCAGCAGCAAAGTTACGAGGACAGGGGTTGTGCACACTGAAGCTTTCTTT. Encoded protein: CASSKVTRTGVVHTEAFF.

The chain joins TRBV29-1 to TRBJ2-3, with D hard to call. Germline V gene sequence: CDR1 SQVTM, CDR2 ANQGSEA. The CDR3 length is 14 residues. The V and J ends lost 2 bases and 4 bases respectively, with 13 bases between them. CDR3 DNA sequence: TGCAGCGTTGAAACCAAGCGCGCTTCAGATACGCAGTATTTT. This encodes CSVETKRASDTQYF.

This chain uses TRBV10-3 with TRBJ2-7; a weak D match, TRBD2 (5 bases). The CDR3 has 15 residues. Trimming removed 5 bases at V and 3 bases at J, with 17 bases between. Per the germline V gene, CDR1 is ENHRY and CDR2 is SYGVKD. Here the CDR3 DNA reads TGTGCCATCAGTCCCCCAAGGCTAGCTCTCTACGAGCAGTACTTC. Amino acids: CAISPPRLALYEQYF.

The chain recombines TRBV30 with TRBJ1-3; 8 bases line up with TRBD1. The germline V gene encodes CDR1 GTSNPN and CDR2 SVGIG (reference sequence). This CDR3 is built from 14 residues. Germline trimming cut 8 bases from V and 0 bases from J; bases unmatched to any gene: 6. CDR3 sequence: CAGGQGFSGNTIYF. The DNA for the CDR3 is TGTGCCGGAGGACAGGGTTTCTCTGGAAACACCATATATTTT. The full variable domain, in which reference TRBV30 and TRBJ1-3 provide the parts outside the CDR3, is SQTIHQWPATLVQPVGSPLSLECTVEGTSNPNLYWYRQAAGRGLQLLFYSVGIGQISSEVPQNLSASRPQDRQFILSSKKLLLSDSGFYLCAGGQGFSGNTIYFGEGSWLTVV.

Notes on this clone: The sample holds other DNA sequences that translate to the same CDR3. This chain joins TRBV18 and TRBJ1-5; TRBD1 agrees at 8 bases. The trim removed 2 bases at V and 4 bases at J, leaving 4 bases unmatched. The CDR3 contains 15 residues. Germline CDR1 KGHSH, CDR2 LQKENI. The CDR3 nucleotides read TGTGCCAGCTCACCAGGGACAGGTGGGAATCAGCCCCAGCATTTT. As protein: CASSPGTGGNQPQHF.

The chain uses TRBV7-8 and TRBJ1-1; D gene unclear. The germline gives CDR1 SGHVS, CDR2 FQNEAQ. This CDR3 spans 14 amino acids. Trimming pared 4 bases from V and 1 base from J, leaving 10 bases between. The CDR3 DNA follows: TGTGCCAGCAGCTCTTCAGGTACGAACACTGAAGCTTTCTTT. Translating gives CASSSSGTNTEAFF.

This chain links TRBV7-8 with TRBJ2-7; 12 bases match TRBD2. The CDR3 runs 14 residues. The germline V gene has CDR1 SGHVS and CDR2 FQNEAQ. The V and J ends lost 1 base and 10 bases, in that order; junction bases with no gene match: 5. The CDR3 coding sequence is TGTGCCAGCAGCTTAGGGACTAGCGGGACTTTACAGTACTTC. It yields the protein CASSLGTSGTLQYF.

The chain has TRBV15 and TRBJ2-1, with 10 bases fitting TRBD1. Germline V gene lookup returns CDR1 LNHNV and CDR2 YYDKDF (reference sequence). This CDR3 is 13 amino acids long. V lost 8 bases and J lost 9; bases outside the gene matches: 7. DNA for the CDR3: TGTGCCACCCGTTCCGGGACAGGGGCTGAGCAGTTCTTC. This translates into CATRSGTGAEQFF. Looking up the rest from reference TRBV15 and TRBJ2-1 gives the full variable domain: DAMVIQNPRYQVTQFGKPVTLSCSQTLNHNVMYWYQQKSSQAPKLLFHYYDKDFNNEADTPDNFQSRRPNTSFCFLDIRSPGLGDTAMYLCATRSGTGAEQFFGPGTRLTVL.

The chain recombines TRBV7-9 with TRBJ1-2; D is unclear. Germline V gene data show CDR1 as SEHNR and CDR2 as FQNEAQ (reference sequence). The V gene lost 1 base and the J gene lost 6 bases, with 9 bases spanning the gap. The CDR3 is made up of 13 amino acids. CDR3 coding DNA: TGTGCCAGCAGCTTAGTAGCCCGGGATGGCTACACCTTC. It encodes CASSLVARDGYTF. Full variable domain (missing parts from reference TRBV7-9 and TRBJ1-2): DTGVSQNPRHKITKRGQNVTFRCDPISEHNRLYWYRQTLGQGPEFLTYFQNEAQLEKSRLLSDRFSAERPKGSFSTLEIQRTEQGDSAMYLCASSLVARDGYTFGSGTRLTVV.

The rearrangement joins TRBV6-5 to TRBJ1-5; D is ambiguous. The CDR3 has 13 residues. Germline V gene sequence: CDR1 MNHEY, CDR2 SVGAGI. Trimming removed 6 bases at V and 0 bases at J, with 6 bases between. CDR3 residues: CASRRNSNQPQHF. For the CDR3, the DNA is TGTGCCAGCAGGAGGAATAGCAATCAGCCCCAGCATTTT.

The table lists this clone with a few counts. This rearrangement joins TRBV24-1 to TRBJ2-3; D may be TRBD2 (6 bases). The V end was cut by 5 bases, the J end by 1 base, with 6 bases between. Germline CDR1 KGHDR, CDR2 SFDVKD. The CDR3 is 13 amino acids. CDR3 nucleotides: TGTGCCACCAGTGGGAGGGGCACAGATACGCAGTATTTT. It is translated as CATSGRGTDTQYF.

The CDR3 DNA reads TGTGCCAGCAGCTGGCTCAATGAGCAGTTCTTC. It is translated as CASSWLNEQFF. The chain carries TRBV5-6 and TRBJ2-1; D is undetermined. V was trimmed by 3 bases and J by 6 bases, leaving 4 bases between them. The CDR3 runs 11 residues. CDR1 SGHDT and CDR2 YYEEEE come from the germline V gene.

The chain uses TRBV24-1 and TRBJ2-3; 8 nucleotides line up with TRBD1. This CDR3 is built from 17 residues. Germline V gene lookup returns CDR1 KGHDR and CDR2 SFDVKD. The V and J ends lost 4 bases and 1 base, in that order; junction bases with no gene match: 9. CDR3 protein: CATSERRQGFRTDTQYF. CDR3 nucleotides: TGTGCCACCAGTGAGCGTAGACAGGGGTTTCGCACAGATACGCAGTATTTT.

The gene calls are TRBV7-9 and TRBJ2-2; no definite D call. Germline V gives CDR1 SEHNR, CDR2 FQNEAQ (reference sequence). V was trimmed by 5 bases and J by 5 bases, leaving 12 bases between them. This CDR3 is built from 14 residues. CDR3 in DNA: TGTGCCAGCAGCCCCTTCGTAGAAACCGGGGAGCTGTTTTTT. It specifies CASSPFVETGELFF.

The chain has TRBV4-2 and TRBJ1-5; 10 bases are shared with TRBD1. The CDR3 runs 16 residues. The germline V gene has CDR1 LGHNA and CDR2 YNFKEQ. With 5 bases clipped from V and 5 bases from J, the junction kept 9 bases outside the gene matches. The CDR3 sequence: CASSYRHGTGDQPQHF. In DNA, the CDR3 is TGTGCCAGCAGCTATAGGCATGGGACAGGGGATCAGCCCCAGCATTTT.

The V call is TRBV12-3 or TRBV12-4, the J call TRBJ2-1; 7 nucleotides agree with TRBD2. The CDR3 is 13 amino acids. The ends lost 3 bases at V and 9 bases at J; junction bases unmatched: 5. This CDR3 is CASSFIREGEQFF. In DNA form, the CDR3 reads TGTGCCAGCAGTTTTATTAGGGAGGGTGAGCAGTTCTTC.

This chain links TRBV30 with TRBJ2-3; TRBD2 might be the D (5 bases). The CDR3 is 15 amino acids. From germline, CDR1 is GTSNPN and CDR2 SVGIG (reference sequence). Trimming shortened V by 0 bases and J by 0 bases, and 10 bases separated the two germline ends. The CDR3 DNA reads TGTGCCTGGAGTGTACGACTACGGAGCACAGATACGCAGTATTTT. Translating it yields CAWSVRLRSTDTQYF.

The chain links TRBV7-9 to TRBJ2-5, with 8 nucleotides matching TRBD2. Germline CDR1 and CDR2: SEHNR and FQNEAQ (reference sequence). Unmatched junction bases numbered 15, after V lost 5 bases and J lost 4 bases. This CDR3 is 17 amino acids long. CDR3 nucleotides: TGTGCCAGCAGCCCCAAGGGGTCCCTAGCGGGTTTAGAGACCCAGTACTTC. Translation gives CASSPKGSLAGLETQYF.

The chain uses TRBV5-6 and TRBJ1-2; the D gene is possibly TRBD1 (5 bases). CDR3 length: 13 amino acids. The V end was cut by 3 bases, the J end by 8 bases, with 14 bases between. Germline V gene sequence: CDR1 SGHDT, CDR2 YYEEEE. CDR3 protein: CASSSPRGSGYTF. CDR3 nucleotides: TGTGCCAGCAGCTCCCCAAGGGGCTCGGGCTACACCTTC.

This clone was recorded only once. The rearrangement uses TRBV11-3 and TRBJ2-3; TRBD2 might be the D (5 bases). V lost 6 bases to trimming and J lost 5 bases, with 15 bases between them. From germline, CDR1 is SGHNT and CDR2 YENEEA. This CDR3 is 14 amino acids long. DNA for the CDR3: TGTGCCAGCAGATTCTCCCTAGCCGGAGATACGCAGTATTTT. Translating it yields CASRFSLAGDTQYF.